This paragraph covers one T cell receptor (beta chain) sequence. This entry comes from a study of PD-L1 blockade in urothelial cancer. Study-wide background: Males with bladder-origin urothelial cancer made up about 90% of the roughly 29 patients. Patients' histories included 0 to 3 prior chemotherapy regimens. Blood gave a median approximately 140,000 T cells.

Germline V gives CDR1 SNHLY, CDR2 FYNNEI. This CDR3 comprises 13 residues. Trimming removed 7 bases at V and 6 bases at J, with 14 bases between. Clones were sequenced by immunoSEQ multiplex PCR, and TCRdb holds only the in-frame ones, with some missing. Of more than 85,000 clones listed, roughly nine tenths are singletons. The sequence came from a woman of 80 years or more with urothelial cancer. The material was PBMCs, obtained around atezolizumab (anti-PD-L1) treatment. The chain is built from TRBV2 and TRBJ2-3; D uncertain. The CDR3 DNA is TGTGCCAGCACGGTACTATTAGGTGATACGCAGTATTTT. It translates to CASTVLLGDTQYF.